This T cell receptor beta chain was documented in a study of blood T cell repertoires in COVID-19. Overall study: Researchers got acute and convalescent COVID-19 samples from the United States, Italy and Spain. PBMCs, B-cell-depleted T cells, or T cells provided the cDNA or gDNA that made up the material.

Original processing methods: The authors estimated nucleated cell counts from reference gene primer amplification. Assay used: immunoSEQ multiplex PCR; TCRdb lists only in-frame clones, some missing. V and J calls and clone size are as listed in that table; D and trimming were resolved from the DNA. The sample contains some 58,000 clones, roughly 80% of which appear only once. The germline V and J ends were trimmed by 2 bases and 3 bases, with 14 bases remaining between them. Germline V gene lookup returns CDR1 SGHTA and CDR2 FQGNSA. This CDR3 spans 15 amino acids. This clone was picked up one time. Patients in Seattle were enrolled during active infection, then followed longitudinally.

The V gene is TRBV7-2, the J gene TRBJ2-7, with D maybe TRBD1 (6 bases). Sequencing was carried out using peripheral blood. The clonotype was recovered from a man aged 45-65 years with COVID-19, enrolled during active disease. CDR3 in amino acids: CASSLIGTSIYEQYF. CDR3 bases: TGTGCCAGCAGCTTAATCGGGACATCTATCTACGAGCAGTACTTC. Full variable domain (remainder filled in from reference TRBV7-2 and TRBJ2-7): GAGVSQSPSNKVTEKGKDVELRCDPISGHTALYWYRQSLGQGLEFLIYFQGNSAPDKSGLPSDRFSAERTGGSVSTLTIQRTQQEDSAVYLCASSLIGTSIYEQYFGPGTRLTVT.